The source of this T cell receptor beta chain is a study of OX40 agonist ivuxolimab in advanced cancers. The wider study: The eligibility criteria allowed prior anti-PD-1, anti-PD-L1 or anti-CTLA-4 therapy, and roughly 39% had some. General study results and limits: CD4+ and CD8+ blood T cells expanded clonally by week 6 at 0.1 to 3.0 mg/kg.

About this clone itself: What it binds is unknown.

Profiling relied on immunoSEQ multiplex PCR, and the TCRdb table lists in-frame clones only, not all of them. The sample has roughly 80,000 clones, approximately 91% seen once. The germline gives CDR1 SGHAT, CDR2 FQDESV (reference sequence). The CDR3 has 12 amino acids. Trimming took off 5 bases at V and 4 bases at J, with 9 bases between the two ends. The clonotype was recovered from an adult with an advanced solid tumor such as melanoma, head and neck, liver or kidney cancer. The material sequenced was CD4+ or CD8+ T cells sorted from blood, taken in a trial of the OX40 agonist ivuxolimab. V and J are TRBV11-1 and TRBJ2-7; D possibly uses TRBD1 or TRBD2 (5 bases each). The CDR3 DNA is TGTGCCAGCAGCCGGGACCATTACGAGCAGTACTTC. Encoded protein: CASSRDHYEQYF.